This T cell receptor beta chain was sequenced in a study of cytomegalovirus exposure and HLA in healthy donors. The study's findings and limits: It was taken for granted in presence/absence analyses that sequencing depth across donors was roughly uniform.

Turning to this clone: What it recognizes is unknown.

There are 13 residues in the CDR3. CDR1 is SNHLY, CDR2 FYNNEI, per germline. V lost 6 bases and J 8 bases, leaving 16 bases between the germline ends. The PCR used 60 Vbeta and 13 Jbeta primers. Clones were sequenced by immunoSEQ multiplex PCR, and TCRdb holds only the in-frame ones, with some missing. The sample lists some 130,000 clones, roughly three quarters occurring once. V and J are TRBV2 and TRBJ1-2, with D perhaps TRBD1 (5 bases). The sequenced sample was PBMCs. The TCR originated in a young man in good health and CMV-seronegative. CDR3 DNA: TGTGCCAGCAGGCCGGACATACCGCGGGGCTACACCTTC. Residues: CASRPDIPRGYTF.